Below, 18 T cell receptor beta chains from the same sample are listed, as sequenced in a study of T-cell reconstitution after alpha-beta-depleted transplantation in children. Preparation of the TCRbeta library involved a method that used unique molecular identifiers. TCRdb recomputed calls from the PCR reads with MiXCR, one row per CDR3 protein. There are around 360,000 distinct CDR3 sequences in the sample; over 9% occur only once, and 2% to 2.5% lies in the top ten. The sample consisted of PBMCs from the stem cell graft donor, taken from the stem cell graft. The receptors come from a human donor who donated a stem cell graft to a child with acute lymphoblastic leukemia.

This chain links TRBV28 with TRBJ2-1; D remains unclear. Germline V gene lookup returns CDR1 MDHEN and CDR2 SYDVKM. V lost 5 bases and J 9 bases, leaving 20 bases between the germline ends. This CDR3 is 15 amino acids long. This chain's CDR3 is CASSPPPGRPGEQFF. The DNA for the CDR3 is TGTGCCAGCAGTCCCCCCCCGGGCAGGCCAGGTGAGCAGTTCTTC.

This clonotype has at least ten counts. The V call is TRBV5-1, the J call TRBJ2-3; TRBD1 might be the D (7 bases). This CDR3 region has 13 residues. Germline V gene lookup returns CDR1 SGHRS and CDR2 YFSETQ. Trimming cost V 5 bases and J 4 bases, with 11 bases left between them. The CDR3 region is CASRRDSADTQYF. The CDR3 DNA reads TGCGCCAGCAGGCGGGACAGCGCAGATACGCAGTATTTT.

This clonotype was detected many times. The chain combines TRBV12-3 or TRBV12-4 with TRBJ2-5; tentative D call: TRBD2 (6 bases). CDR3 size: 13 residues. V lost 3 bases and J 5 bases, leaving 10 bases between the germline ends. The CDR3 nucleotides read TGTGCCAGCAGTTTTTCGGGGGTCGAGACCCAGTACTTC. It is translated as CASSFSGVETQYF.

This clonotype was counted many times. The chain couples TRBV27 to TRBJ2-1, with 8 bases lining up with TRBD1. With V trimmed by 6 bases and J by 5 bases, 6 bases remained unmatched. Germline lookup yields CDR1 MNHEY and CDR2 SMNVEV (reference sequence). CDR3 size: 14 residues. The CDR3 DNA sequence: TGTGCCAGCAGCCCGGACAGGGCGAACAATGAGCAGTTCTTC. It translates to CASSPDRANNEQFF.

This clonotype was picked up a small number of times. The V and J genes are TRBV4-3 and TRBJ1-1; 9 bases match TRBD1. Trimming took 0 bases from V and 8 from J; bases not matched to a gene: 4. The CDR3 is made up of 14 amino acids. The germline gives CDR1 LGHNA, CDR2 YSLEER. CDR3 sequence: CASSQDPGTGEAFF. DNA for the CDR3: TGCGCCAGCAGCCAAGACCCCGGGACAGGGGAAGCTTTCTTT.

The sample holds a few counts of this clonotype. This rearrangement joins TRBV4-1 to TRBJ2-1; 14 bases match TRBD2. The germline V gene encodes CDR1 MGHRA and CDR2 YSYEKL. This CDR3 contains 17 residues. J lost 5 bases, V lost 4 bases, and 7 bases had no gene match. The CDR3, as DNA: TGCGCCAGCAGCCTTTGGACTAGCGGGAGGACCAACAATGAGCAGTTCTTC. Translation: CASSLWTSGRTNNEQFF.

This clonotype has just a few counts. The chain carries TRBV12-3 or TRBV12-4 and TRBJ1-5, with a possible D match to TRBD1 (6 bases). V was trimmed by 2 bases and J by 2 bases, leaving 7 bases between them. CDR3 length: 14 amino acids. CDR3 sequence reads: CASSLNRGNQPQHF. CDR3 nucleotide sequence: TGTGCCAGCAGTTTAAACAGGGGCAATCAGCCCCAGCATTTT.

This clonotype has only a few counts. V usage is TRBV12-3 or TRBV12-4 and J usage is TRBJ1-4; unclear D gene. The CDR3 is made up of 11 amino acids. Trimming took 7 bases from V and 8 from J, leaving 8 bases between them. CDR3 amino acids: CASTPGEKLFF. The CDR3 DNA sequence: TGTGCCAGCACCCCGGGGGAAAAACTGTTTTTT.

This chain connects TRBV5-6 to TRBJ2-7, with 8 bases that match TRBD2. The trim removed 0 bases at V and 2 bases at J, leaving 7 bases unmatched. Germline loops: CDR1 SGHDT, CDR2 YYEEEE. The CDR3 sequence is 16 residues long. CDR3 sequence: CASSLAAGGPTYEQYF. The CDR3 coding sequence is TGTGCCAGCAGCTTGGCCGCGGGAGGTCCGACCTACGAGCAGTACTTC.

This chain connects TRBV5-1 to TRBJ2-1; TRBD2 agrees at 13 bases. Germline V gene sequence: CDR1 SGHRS, CDR2 YFSETQ. This CDR3 contains 17 residues. V lost 4 bases, J lost 2 bases, and 6 bases stayed unmatched. CDR3 region: CASSPGTSGKTYNEQFF. The DNA for the CDR3 is TGCGCCAGCAGCCCGGGGACTAGCGGGAAGACCTACAATGAGCAGTTCTTC.

This clonotype appeared a few times. The V and J genes are TRBV5-6 and TRBJ2-7; maybe TRBD1 (5 bases). The germline V gene has CDR1 SGHDT and CDR2 YYEEEE. The CDR3 extends over 15 amino acids. Trimming took 4 bases from V and 1 from J, leaving 15 bases between them. CDR3 nucleotide sequence: TGTGCCAGCAGCCGCCCCCCACAGGCTTCCTACGAGCAGTACTTC. Translating it yields CASSRPPQASYEQYF.

This clonotype has a handful of counts. The chain combines TRBV7-2 with TRBJ2-3; tentative D call: TRBD1 (5 bases). Germline CDR1 and CDR2: SGHTA and FQGNSA. The CDR3 extends over 16 amino acids. V was clipped by 1 base and J by 2 bases, with 13 bases between them. Here the CDR3 DNA reads TGTGCCAGCAGCTTAGGGCGACAGCTTAACACAGATACGCAGTATTTT. This gives the protein CASSLGRQLNTDTQYF.

There are a few counts of this clonotype. This chain joins TRBV20-1 and TRBJ2-1; maybe TRBD2 (6 bases). V dropped 1 base and J dropped 5 bases, with 27 bases sitting between them. CDR3 length: 19 residues. Germline CDR1 is DFQATT and CDR2 is SNEGSKA (reference sequence). The CDR3 nucleotides are TGCAGTGCTAGAGTAGGGTCGCATCTAGCTATGGGGGGTGACAATGAGCAGTTCTTC. Translated: CSARVGSHLAMGGDNEQFF.

The V and J genes are TRBV7-9 and TRBJ2-7; the match to TRBD1 covers 9 bases. This CDR3 is 15 amino acids long. CDR1 SEHNR and CDR2 FQNEAQ come from the germline V gene (reference sequence). J lost 4 bases, V lost 5 bases, and 9 bases had no gene match. CDR3 amino acids: CASSQDPGQGYEQYF. The CDR3 region has the DNA TGTGCCAGCAGCCAAGACCCGGGACAGGGTTACGAGCAGTACTTC.

A few counts support this clonotype. J is TRBJ2-1 and V is TRBV27, with 12 bases lining up with TRBD2. Germline V gives CDR1 MNHEY, CDR2 SMNVEV (reference sequence). The CDR3 contains 17 residues. Losses at the gene ends were 4 bases for V and 6 bases for J; bases not matched to a gene: 10. CDR3: CASSSVPGLAGINEQFF. The CDR3 DNA sequence: TGTGCCAGCAGTTCCGTTCCGGGACTAGCGGGTATCAATGAGCAGTTCTTC.

This clonotype was seen a handful of times. The chain employs TRBV4-3 and TRBJ2-3; the match to TRBD1 covers 8 bases. Germline CDR1 is LGHNA and CDR2 is YSLEER. The J segment lost 2 bases and the V segment lost 6 bases, leaving 7 bases of the junction unmatched. The CDR3 covers 15 residues. CDR3 sequence: CASRGLDRDTDTQYF. The DNA of the CDR3 is TGCGCCAGCAGGGGCTTGGACAGGGACACAGATACGCAGTATTTT.

The chain has TRBV20-1 and TRBJ2-2, with 10 bases identical to TRBD2. Trimming removed 5 bases from V and 2 bases from J; junction bases left unmatched: 5. The germline V gene has CDR1 DFQATT and CDR2 SNEGSKA (reference sequence). The CDR3 contains 15 residues. The CDR3 nucleotides are TGCAGTGCTCCAGTAGCGGGAGGAAACACCGGGGAGCTGTTTTTT. Translation gives CSAPVAGGNTGELFF.

This clonotype showed up just a few times. The J gene is TRBJ2-6, the V gene TRBV6-5; D not resolved. The CDR3 sequence is 17 residues long. V was shortened by 5 bases and J by 0 bases, with 14 bases between the two germline ends. CDR1 MNHEY and CDR2 SVGAGI come from the germline V gene. DNA for the CDR3: TGTGCCAGCAGTCACACTAACCGGCCCTCTGGGGCCAACGTCCTGACTTTC. This codes for CASSHTNRPSGANVLTF.